This TCR beta chain was profiled in a study of blood T cells in healthy people across ages. There are many counts of this clonotype. A second PCR, run for roughly 7 to 12 cycles, used a sample-barcoded 5' primer plus a J-beta primer mix. TCRdb re-called the 5' RACE reads with MiXCR, one entry per CDR3 protein. In the table there are 550,000 to 650,000 distinct CDR3 sequences, approximately 30% of which are singletons. The CDR3 spans 15 residues. Trimming cost V 5 bases and J 1 base; bases outside gene matches: 7. The germline CDR1 and CDR2 sequences are LNHNV and YYDKDF (reference sequence). Extracted total RNA amounted to at least 5.5 micrograms for each sample.

V usage is TRBV15 and J usage is TRBJ2-7; 8 bases agree with TRBD1. Specimen: blood. The TCR was taken from an elderly woman in good health. Written as DNA, the CDR3 is TGTGCCACCAGCCCACCGGGACAGGTTTCCTACGAGCAGTACTTC. It codes for CATSPPGQVSYEQYF. Full variable domain (rest looked up from reference TRBV15 and TRBJ2-7): DAMVIQNPRYQVTQFGKPVTLSCSQTLNHNVMYWYQQKSSQAPKLLFHYYDKDFNNEADTPDNFQSRRPNTSFCFLDIRSPGLGDTAMYLCATSPPGQVSYEQYFGPGTRLTVT.